This TCR beta chain was sequenced in a study of T cell changes during pregnancy in multiple sclerosis (dated by TCRdb to the late 2010s). At the level of the whole study: The study examined how the T cell repertoire changed over the course of pregnancy in women with multiple sclerosis.

Regarding this clone: Its antigen is not yet known. The sample holds no much larger clone one base away, and base qualities are not on file.

The germline V gene specifies SQVTM as CDR1 and ANQGSEA as CDR2. Including the terminal cysteine and phenylalanine, the CDR3 comprises 15 residues. Only the CDR3 DNA is retained, 45 bases long and in frame from the first base. V and J are truncated by 2 bases and 1 base respectively, leaving an intervening sequence of 14 bases. The protocol used for the library was the immunoSEQ multiplex PCR assay. Imported from immuneACCESS, the table was reduced by TCRdb to in-frame sequences with V and J called. These copies leave out some clones; in studies compared against another copy, an unresolved V gene accounts for under half, and the cause of the remainder is not known. The sample profile shows approximately 52,000 clones; 85% to 95% of them were found once. The ten top clones hold roughly 0.85% of the sample.

This receptor chain uses TRBV29-1 and TRBJ1-1, with TRBD1 perhaps the D gene, on 5 matching bases. The sequence was obtained from a female donor in good health, enrolled as a control in a pregnancy study. Sequences were derived from CD4+ T cells from peripheral blood mononuclear cells, sampled in the second trimester of pregnancy. The sequenced DNA: TGCAGCGTTGAAATCGGGCGGGGGTGGAACACTGAAGCTTTCTTT. The encoded protein is CSVEIGRGWNTEAFF. The CDR3, completed at both ends by the reference TRBV29-1 and TRBJ1-1 genes, gives the full variable domain SAVISQKPSRDICQRGTSLTIQCQVDSQVTMMFWYRQQPGQSLTLIATANQGSEATYESGFVIDKFPISRPNLTFSTLTVSNMSPEDSSIYLCSVEIGRGWNTEAFFGQGTRLTVV.